The 6 T cell receptor beta chains presented below share a single source sample, sequenced in a study of blood T cell repertoires in COVID-19. Profiling relied on immunoSEQ multiplex PCR, and the TCRdb table lists in-frame clones only, not all of them. The data show over 350,000 clones, with 88% seen just once and over 0.9% held by the top ten. The source material was PBMCs or T cells enriched from blood (not recorded which). Receptors originate from a woman in her thirties with acute COVID-19.

The rearrangement links TRBV7-9 to TRBJ2-7; 11 bases match TRBD1. The trim removed 1 base at V and 4 bases at J, leaving 6 bases unmatched. Per the germline V gene, CDR1 is SEHNR and CDR2 is FQNEAQ (reference sequence). CDR3 size: 16 residues. The CDR3 DNA sequence: TGTGCCAGCAGCTTAGGCGCCGGGACAGGGGGGTACGAGCAGTACTTC. Protein: CASSLGAGTGGYEQYF.

The chain carries TRBV27 and TRBJ1-1; 8 nucleotides match TRBD1. CDR3 size: 16 residues. Trimming removed 3 bases from V and 3 bases from J; junction bases left unmatched: 9. Germline CDR1 is MNHEY and CDR2 is SMNVEV (reference sequence). The CDR3 nucleotides read TGTGCCAGCAGTTTCCGGACAGGGAGTGGGGACACTGAAGCTTTCTTT. Encoded protein: CASSFRTGSGDTEAFF.

As for this clone: Other DNA sequences in the same sample also yield this CDR3. The chain recombines TRBV7-9 with TRBJ1-2; 7 positions agree with TRBD1. The germline V gene encodes CDR1 SEHNR and CDR2 FQNEAQ (reference sequence). The CDR3 is 15 amino acids. With 1 base clipped from V and 2 bases from J, the junction kept 4 bases outside the gene matches. CDR3 bases: TGTGCCAGCAGCTTAGAAGTGACAGGGAACTATGGCTACACCTTC. Amino acids: CASSLEVTGNYGYTF.

This clone showed up just once. This rearrangement joins TRBV5-1 to TRBJ2-2, with TRBD1 matching over 8 bases. CDR1 SGHRS and CDR2 YFSETQ come from the germline V gene. The CDR3 covers 14 residues. V shed 5 bases and J 5 bases; nucleotides not matched to a gene: 5. CDR3 sequence: CASSGQGWTGELFF. In DNA, the CDR3 is TGCGCCAGCAGTGGACAGGGTTGGACCGGGGAGCTGTTTTTT.

A few counts support this clone. The identical CDR3 is also encoded by other nucleotide sequences in the sample. This chain links TRBV27 with TRBJ1-5; D remains ambiguous. The CDR3 loop spans 13 amino acids. Trimming took off 0 bases at V and 5 bases at J, with 5 bases between the two ends. CDR1 is MNHEY and CDR2 is SMNVEV in the germline V gene (reference sequence). Here the CDR3 reads CASSLSRDQPQHF. CDR3 DNA sequence: TGTGCCAGCAGTTTATCGAGGGATCAGCCCCAGCATTTT.

This sequence joins TRBV7-2 and TRBJ2-1; 8 bases are a match to TRBD1. V dropped 5 bases and J dropped 14; count of bases not matched to a gene: 11. Germline assignment: CDR1 SGHTA and CDR2 FQGNSA. The CDR3 totals 13 residues. CDR3 bases: TGTGCCAGCAGCATCACTCCTCAGGGGGCGGAGTTCTTC. Translated: CASSITPQGAEFF.